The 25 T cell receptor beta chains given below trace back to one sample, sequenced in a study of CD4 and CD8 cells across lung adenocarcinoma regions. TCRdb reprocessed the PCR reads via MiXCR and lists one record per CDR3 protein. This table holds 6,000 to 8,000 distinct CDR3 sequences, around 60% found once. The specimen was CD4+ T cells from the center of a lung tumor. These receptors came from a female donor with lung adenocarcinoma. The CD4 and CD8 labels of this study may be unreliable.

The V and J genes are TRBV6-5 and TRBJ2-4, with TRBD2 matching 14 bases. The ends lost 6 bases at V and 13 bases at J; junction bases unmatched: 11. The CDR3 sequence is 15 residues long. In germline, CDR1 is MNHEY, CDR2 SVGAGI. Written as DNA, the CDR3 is TGTGCCAGCAGCTCTCGACTAGCGGGAGGGAATGAGCAGTACTTC. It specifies CASSSRLAGGNEQYF.

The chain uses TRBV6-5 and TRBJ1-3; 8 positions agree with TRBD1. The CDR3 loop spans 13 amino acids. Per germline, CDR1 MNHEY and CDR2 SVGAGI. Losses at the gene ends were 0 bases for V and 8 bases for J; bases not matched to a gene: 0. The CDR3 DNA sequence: TGTGCCAGCAGTTACTCACAGGGGGACACCATATATTTT. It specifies CASSYSQGDTIYF.

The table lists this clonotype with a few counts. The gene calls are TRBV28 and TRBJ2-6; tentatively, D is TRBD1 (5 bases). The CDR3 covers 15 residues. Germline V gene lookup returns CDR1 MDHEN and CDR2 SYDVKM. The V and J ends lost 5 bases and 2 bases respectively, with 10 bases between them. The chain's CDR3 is CASSHRTTGANVLTF. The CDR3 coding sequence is TGTGCCAGCAGTCACAGGACCACTGGGGCCAACGTCCTGACTTTC.

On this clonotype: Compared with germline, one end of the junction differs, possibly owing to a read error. CDR3 region: CASSPAGRSGETQYF. CDR3 sequence (DNA): TGTGCTAGCAGCCCGGCAGGGAGGAGTGGAGAGACCCAGTACTTC. The chain links TRBV7-7 to TRBJ2-3, with a tentative D call TRBD2 (6 bases). The J call may not be correct, given that the DNA end is closer to TRBJ2-5. Per germline, CDR1 SSHAT and CDR2 FNYEAQ (reference sequence). The CDR3 length is 15 residues.

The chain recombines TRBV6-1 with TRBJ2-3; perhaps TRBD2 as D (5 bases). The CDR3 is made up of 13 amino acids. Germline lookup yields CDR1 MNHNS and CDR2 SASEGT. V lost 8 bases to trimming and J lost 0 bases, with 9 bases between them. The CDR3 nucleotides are TGTGCCAGCCTCCCGGGGAGCACAGATACGCAGTATTTT. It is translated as CASLPGSTDTQYF.

The chain's CDR3 is CASRGRGAGGKETQYF. DNA of the CDR3: TGTGCCAGCAGGGGTCGAGGGGCGGGTGGCAAAGAGACGCAGTATTTT. The chain joins TRBV27 to TRBJ2-3, with D perhaps assigned TRBD1 or TRBD2 (5 bases each). V was pared by 6 bases and J by 9 bases, with 25 bases between. The CDR3 covers 16 residues. The V gene's germline CDR1 is MNHEY and CDR2 SMNVEV (reference sequence).

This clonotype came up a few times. The CDR3 coding sequence is TGTGCCAGCAGTGACAGAGGGGAGACCCAGTACTTC. Its translation: CASSDRGETQYF. The gene calls are TRBV6-1 and TRBJ2-5; the D gene is possibly TRBD2 (5 bases). The germline gives CDR1 MNHNS, CDR2 SASEGT. The CDR3 contains 12 residues. Trimming stripped 3 bases from V and 5 bases from J, with 7 bases between.

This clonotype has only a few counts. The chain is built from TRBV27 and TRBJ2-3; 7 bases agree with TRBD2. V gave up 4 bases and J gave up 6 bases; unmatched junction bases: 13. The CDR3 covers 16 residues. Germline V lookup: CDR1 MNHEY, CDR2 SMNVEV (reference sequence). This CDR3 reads CASSWNLGGAGDTQYF. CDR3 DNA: TGTGCCAGCAGTTGGAACTTGGGAGGGGCAGGGGATACGCAGTATTTT.

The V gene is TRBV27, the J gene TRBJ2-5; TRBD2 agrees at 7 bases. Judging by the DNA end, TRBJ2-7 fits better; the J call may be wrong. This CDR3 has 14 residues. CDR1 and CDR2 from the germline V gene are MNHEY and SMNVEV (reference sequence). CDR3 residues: CASLEKAGAYEQYF. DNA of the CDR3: TGTGCCAGCCTTGAAAAGGCGGGGGCCTACGAGCAGTACTTC.

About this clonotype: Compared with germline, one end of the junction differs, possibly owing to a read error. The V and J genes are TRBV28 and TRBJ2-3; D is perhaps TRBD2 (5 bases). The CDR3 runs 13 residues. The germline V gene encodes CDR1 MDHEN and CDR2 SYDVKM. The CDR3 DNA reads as TGTGCCAGCGGTCTGGGAGCCAAGAACATTCAGTATTTC. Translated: CASGLGAKNIQYF. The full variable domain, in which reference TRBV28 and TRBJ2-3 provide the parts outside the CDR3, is DVKVTQSSRYLVKRTGEKVFLECVQDMDHENMFWYRQDPGLGLRLIYFSYDVKMKEKGDIPEGYSVSREKKERFSLILESASTNQTSMYLCASGLGAKNIQYFGPGTRLTVL.

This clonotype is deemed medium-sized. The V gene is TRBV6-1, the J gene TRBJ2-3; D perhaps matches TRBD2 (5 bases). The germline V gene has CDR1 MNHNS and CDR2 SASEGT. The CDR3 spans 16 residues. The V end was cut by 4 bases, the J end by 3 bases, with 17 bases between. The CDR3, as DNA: TGTGCCAGCAGTGGGACGGCTTGGGGAGTAACAGATACGCAGTATTTT. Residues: CASSGTAWGVTDTQYF.

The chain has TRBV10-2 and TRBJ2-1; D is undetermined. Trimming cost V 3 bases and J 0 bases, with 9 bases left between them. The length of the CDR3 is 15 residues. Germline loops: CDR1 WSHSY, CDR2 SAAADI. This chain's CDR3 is CASSDPTISYNEQFF. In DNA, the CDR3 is TGCGCCAGCAGTGACCCGACAATCTCCTACAATGAGCAGTTCTTC.

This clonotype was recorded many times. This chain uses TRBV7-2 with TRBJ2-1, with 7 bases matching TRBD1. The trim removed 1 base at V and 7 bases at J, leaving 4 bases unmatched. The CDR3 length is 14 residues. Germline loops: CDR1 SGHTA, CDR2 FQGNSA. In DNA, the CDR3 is TGTGCCAGCAGCTTAGATCACAGGGGAAATGAGCAGTTCTTC. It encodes CASSLDHRGNEQFF.

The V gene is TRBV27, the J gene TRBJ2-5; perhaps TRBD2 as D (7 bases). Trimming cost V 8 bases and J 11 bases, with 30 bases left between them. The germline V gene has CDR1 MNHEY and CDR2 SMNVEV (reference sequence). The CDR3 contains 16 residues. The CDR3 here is CASAGRGGGGTDTQYF. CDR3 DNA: TGTGCCAGCGCGGGTCGAGGAGGCGGGGGCACAGATACGCAGTACTTC.

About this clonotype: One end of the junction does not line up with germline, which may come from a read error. The CDR3 DNA is TGTGCGGGGCAGGGGGACCATCACCCAGAGACCCAGTATTTC. Its protein product is CAGQGDHHPETQYF. The chain has TRBV11-2 and TRBJ2-5; 7 positions match TRBD1. The CDR3 has 14 residues. In germline, CDR1 is SGHAT, CDR2 FQNNGV.

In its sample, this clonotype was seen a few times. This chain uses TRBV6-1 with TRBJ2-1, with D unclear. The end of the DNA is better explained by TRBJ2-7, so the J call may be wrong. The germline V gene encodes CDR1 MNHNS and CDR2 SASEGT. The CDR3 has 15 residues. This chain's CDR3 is CASSEADDGPYEQYF. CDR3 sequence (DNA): TGTGCCAGCAGTGAAGCAGACGACGGGCCCTACGAGCAGTACTTC.

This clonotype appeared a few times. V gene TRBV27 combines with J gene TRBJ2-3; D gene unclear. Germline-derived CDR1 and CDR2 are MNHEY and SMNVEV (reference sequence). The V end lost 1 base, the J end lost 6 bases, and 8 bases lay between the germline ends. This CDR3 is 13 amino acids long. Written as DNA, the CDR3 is TGTGCCAGCAGTTTATTTTTTCCGGATACGCAGTATTTT. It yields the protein CASSLFFPDTQYF.

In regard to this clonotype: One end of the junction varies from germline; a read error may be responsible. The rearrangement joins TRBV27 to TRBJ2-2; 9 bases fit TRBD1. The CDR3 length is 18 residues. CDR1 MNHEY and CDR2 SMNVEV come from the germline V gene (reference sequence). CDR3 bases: TGTGCCAGCAGTTTATACTGCCCCGGGACAGGGAGCACAGGTGAGCTGTATTTT. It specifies CASSLYCPGTGSTGELYF.

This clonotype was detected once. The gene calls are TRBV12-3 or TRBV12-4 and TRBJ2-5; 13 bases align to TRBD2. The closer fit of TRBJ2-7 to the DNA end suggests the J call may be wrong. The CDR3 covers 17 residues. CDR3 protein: CASSPLLGLAGYYEQYF. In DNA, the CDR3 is TGTGCCAGCAGTCCCCTCTTGGGACTAGCGGGGTACTACGAGCAGTACTTC.

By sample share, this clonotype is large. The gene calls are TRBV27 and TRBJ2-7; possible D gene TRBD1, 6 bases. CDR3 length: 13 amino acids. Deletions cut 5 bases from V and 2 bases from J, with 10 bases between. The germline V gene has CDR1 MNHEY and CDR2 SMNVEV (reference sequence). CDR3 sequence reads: CASSRAGAYEQYF. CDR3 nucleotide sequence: TGTGCCAGCAGTCGAGCAGGGGCCTACGAGCAGTACTTC.

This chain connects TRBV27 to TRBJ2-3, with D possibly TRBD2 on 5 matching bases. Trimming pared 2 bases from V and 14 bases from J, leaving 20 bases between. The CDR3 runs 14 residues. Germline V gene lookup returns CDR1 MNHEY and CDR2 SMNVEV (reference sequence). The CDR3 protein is CASSLRENTGELYF. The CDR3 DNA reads TGTGCCAGCAGTTTAAGGGAGAACACCGGGGAGCTGTATTTT.

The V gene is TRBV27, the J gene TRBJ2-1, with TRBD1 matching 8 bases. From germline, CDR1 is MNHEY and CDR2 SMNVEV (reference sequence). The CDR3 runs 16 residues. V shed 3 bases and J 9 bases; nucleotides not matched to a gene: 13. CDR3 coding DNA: TGTGCCAGCAGTTTCAGATTCGGACAGGGTAGTGGTGAGCAGTTCTTC. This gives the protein CASSFRFGQGSGEQFF.

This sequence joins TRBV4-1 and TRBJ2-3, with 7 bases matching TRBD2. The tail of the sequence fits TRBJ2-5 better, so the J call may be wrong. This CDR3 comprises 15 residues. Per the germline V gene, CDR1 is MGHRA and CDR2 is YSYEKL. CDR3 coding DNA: TGCGCCAGGGGGCTCGGCGGGGGTAGCACAGATACCCAGTACTTC. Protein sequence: CARGLGGGSTDTQYF.

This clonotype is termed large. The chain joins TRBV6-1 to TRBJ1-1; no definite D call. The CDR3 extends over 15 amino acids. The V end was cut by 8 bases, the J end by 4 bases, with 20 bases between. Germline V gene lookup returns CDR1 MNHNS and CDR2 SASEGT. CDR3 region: CASGSRSGLGTEAFF. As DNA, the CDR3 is TGTGCCAGCGGAAGCCGGTCTGGCCTCGGCACTGAAGCTTTCTTT.

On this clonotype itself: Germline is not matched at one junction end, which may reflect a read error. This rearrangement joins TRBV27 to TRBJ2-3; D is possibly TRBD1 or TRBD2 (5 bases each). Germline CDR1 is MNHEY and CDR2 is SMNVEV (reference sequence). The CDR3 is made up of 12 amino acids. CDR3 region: CASGRAQDTQYF. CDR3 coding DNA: TGTGCCAGCGGGAGAGCCCAGGACACGCAGTACTTT.